These 16 T cell receptor beta chains share one sample of origin, sequenced in a study of T cell changes during pregnancy in multiple sclerosis. Sequenced by immunoSEQ multiplex PCR; TCRdb stores in-frame clones only, minus some. This sample has roughly 41,000 clones; approximately 90% occur once, and the top ten carry around 7.2%. Sample: CD8+ T cells from peripheral blood mononuclear cells, taken in the third trimester of pregnancy. These receptor sequences come from a female donor with multiple sclerosis, enrolled in a pregnancy study.

This chain links TRBV2 with TRBJ2-7; 9 nucleotides agree with TRBD2. This CDR3 has 18 residues. From germline, CDR1 is SNHLY and CDR2 FYNNEI. With 4 bases clipped from V and 6 bases from J, the junction kept 19 bases outside the gene matches. The CDR3 sequence: CASSALSGSRGGRREQYF. CDR3 nucleotides: TGTGCCAGCAGTGCGCTTTCTGGGTCGCGGGGGGGCCGCCGCGAGCAGTACTTC.

As DNA, the CDR3 is TGTGCCAGCGGGGAGACAGGAGCCTACGAGCAGTACTTC. It codes for CASGETGAYEQYF. The J gene is TRBJ2-7, the V gene TRBV7-9; the D gene is possibly TRBD1 (6 bases). The V end lost 8 bases, the J end lost 2 bases, and 13 bases lay between the germline ends. CDR3 size: 13 residues. Germline assignment: CDR1 SEHNR and CDR2 FQNEAQ (reference sequence).

This clone was seen only once. The rearrangement uses TRBV5-1 and TRBJ2-5, with D possibly TRBD2 on 6 matching bases. V lost 5 bases and J 3 bases, leaving 14 bases between the germline ends. The CDR3 runs 14 residues. Per germline, CDR1 SGHRS and CDR2 YFSETQ. CDR3 sequence (DNA): TGCGCCAGCAGTCTCTCCGGGGGAAAAGAGACCCAGTACTTC. It translates to CASSLSGGKETQYF.

The rearrangement links TRBV7-9 to TRBJ2-7; TRBD1 might be the D (5 bases). The CDR3 has 14 residues. Trimming took off 5 bases at V and 3 bases at J, with 14 bases between the two ends. Germline V gene sequence: CDR1 SEHNR, CDR2 FQNEAQ (reference sequence). The CDR3 coding sequence is TGTGCCAGCAGCCCCAATTTTGACAGCTACGAGCAGTACTTC. Encoded protein: CASSPNFDSYEQYF.

This sequence joins TRBV2 and TRBJ2-7, with unresolved D. Germline V gene data show CDR1 as SNHLY and CDR2 as FYNNEI. The CDR3 has 14 residues. Trimming took off 2 bases at V and 4 bases at J, with 12 bases between the two ends. The CDR3 bases are TGTGCCAGCAGTGAATCCTTCGGTATTTACGAGCAGTACTTC. This encodes CASSESFGIYEQYF.

The chain has TRBV7-2 and TRBJ1-6; unclear D gene. The CDR3 has 15 residues. The germline V gene encodes CDR1 SGHTA and CDR2 FQGNSA. With 0 bases removed from V and 4 bases from J, the gap between germline ends came to 7 bases. As DNA, the CDR3 is TGTGCCAGCAGCTTAGCGCGATCTTATAATTCACCCCTCCACTTT. Protein sequence: CASSLARSYNSPLHF.

The rearrangement links TRBV27 to TRBJ1-3, with 9 positions matching TRBD1. Losses at the gene ends were 6 bases for V and 4 bases for J; bases not matched to a gene: 10. This CDR3 is built from 16 residues. Per the germline V gene, CDR1 is MNHEY and CDR2 is SMNVEV (reference sequence). CDR3 residues: CASRGTGGASGNTIYF. CDR3 nucleotide sequence: TGTGCCAGCAGGGGAACAGGGGGCGCCTCGGGAAACACCATATATTTT.

This sequence joins TRBV2 and TRBJ1-3; D gene uncertain. Germline lookup yields CDR1 SNHLY and CDR2 FYNNEI. The CDR3 extends over 12 amino acids. The V and J ends lost 7 bases and 8 bases respectively, with 12 bases between them. Here the CDR3 DNA reads TGTGCCAGCACTCCAACCCCGGACACCATATATTTT. It yields the protein CASTPTPDTIYF.

This clone was detected only once. The chain uses TRBV2 and TRBJ1-1; 7 bases align to TRBD1. The CDR3 runs to 14 residues. CDR1 is SNHLY and CDR2 is FYNNEI in the germline V gene. V shed 6 bases and J 6 bases; nucleotides not matched to a gene: 10. Here the CDR3 DNA reads TGTGCCAGCAGAGTGACAGGGTCTCTTGCTGAAGCTTTCTTT. It encodes CASRVTGSLAEAFF.

The genes are TRBV5-6 and TRBJ2-3; TRBD2 agrees at 7 bases. Trimming took 0 bases from V and 2 from J; bases not matched to a gene: 3. The length of the CDR3 is 15 residues. Germline V gene data show CDR1 as SGHDT and CDR2 as YYEEEE. For the CDR3, the DNA is TGTGCCAGCAGCTTGGGGCGGGGGAACACAGATACGCAGTATTTT. Its protein product is CASSLGRGNTDTQYF.

For the CDR3, the DNA is TGTGCCAGCAGTGAACTATCGAGGTCCAGCCTTTCCTATGGCTACACCTTC. Translated, it gives CASSELSRSSLSYGYTF. The chain carries TRBV2 and TRBJ1-2; D unresolved. Germline V gene sequence: CDR1 SNHLY, CDR2 FYNNEI. V lost 2 bases and J 4 bases, leaving 20 bases between the germline ends. The CDR3 covers 17 residues.

The chain carries TRBV7-9 and TRBJ1-2; no firm D call. CDR1 is SEHNR, CDR2 FQNEAQ, per germline (reference sequence). The V end was cut by 1 base, the J end by 6 bases, with 15 bases between. The CDR3 is made up of 15 amino acids. The CDR3 DNA reads TGTGCCAGCAGCTTAGTGCTTGGTGGAGTGCATGGCTACACCTTC. This codes for CASSLVLGGVHGYTF. Using reference TRBV7-9 and TRBJ1-2 for the parts outside the CDR3, the full variable domain is DTGVSQNPRHKITKRGQNVTFRCDPISEHNRLYWYRQTLGQGPEFLTYFQNEAQLEKSRLLSDRFSAERPKGSFSTLEIQRTEQGDSAMYLCASSLVLGGVHGYTFGSGTRLTVV.

The CDR3 protein is CASSLKSGLAGAGTQYF. For the CDR3, the DNA is TGCGCCAGCAGCCTAAAGTCAGGACTAGCGGGGGCCGGGACCCAGTACTTC. This chain joins TRBV5-1 and TRBJ2-5; 13 bases are shared with TRBD2. V was clipped by 4 bases and J by 7 bases; unmatched bases: 13. Germline loops: CDR1 SGHRS, CDR2 YFSETQ. This CDR3 spans 17 amino acids. The variable domain in full, with the rest retrieved from reference TRBV5-1 and TRBJ2-5, is KAGVTQTPRYLIKTRGQQVTLSCSPISGHRSVSWYQQTPGQGLQFLFEYFSETQRNKGNFPGRFSGRQFSNSRSEMNVSTLELGDSALYLCASSLKSGLAGAGTQYFGPGTRLLVL.

The chain links TRBV5-4 to TRBJ2-7; the D is unclear. The V end lost 4 bases, the J end lost 4 bases, and 12 bases lay between the germline ends. Germline assignment: CDR1 SGHNT and CDR2 YYREEE (reference sequence). There are 13 residues in the CDR3. The CDR3 here is CASSPGASYEQYF. For the CDR3, the DNA is TGTGCCAGCAGCCCTGGAGCCTCTTACGAGCAGTACTTC.

This chain connects TRBV4-3 to TRBJ1-3; 9 bases map to TRBD1. The CDR3 runs 20 residues. V was clipped by 1 base and J by 5 bases; unmatched bases: 18. Germline V gives CDR1 LGHNA, CDR2 YSLEER. CDR3: CASSQASSSPGQGPRNTIYF. The CDR3 DNA reads TGCGCCAGCAGCCAAGCCTCCTCGAGCCCGGGACAGGGTCCGCGAAACACCATATATTTT.

The rearrangement links TRBV28 to TRBJ2-7; D is perhaps TRBD1 (6 bases). The CDR3 has 14 amino acids. Germline V gives CDR1 MDHEN, CDR2 SYDVKM. The ends were cut back, 4 bases at V and 5 bases at J, with 15 bases in the middle. The CDR3 sequence: CASSSPGEVHEQYF. The CDR3 nucleotides are TGTGCCAGCAGTTCACCAGGGGAAGTACACGAGCAGTACTTC.